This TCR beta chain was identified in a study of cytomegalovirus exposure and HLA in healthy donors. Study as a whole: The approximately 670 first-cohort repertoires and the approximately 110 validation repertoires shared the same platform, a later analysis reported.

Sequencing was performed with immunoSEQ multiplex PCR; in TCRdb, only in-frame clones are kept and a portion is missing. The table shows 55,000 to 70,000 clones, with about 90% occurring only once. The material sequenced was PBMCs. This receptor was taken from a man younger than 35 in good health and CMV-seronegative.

The CDR3: CASSALAGGSPDGGPNEQFF. The CDR3 bases are TGCGCCAGCAGTGCCTTAGCGGGAGGGTCCCCAGACGGTGGGCCCAATGAGCAGTTCTTC. The chain links TRBV10-2 to TRBJ2-1; 11 positions agree with TRBD2. Germline CDR1 and CDR2: WSHSY and SAAADI. CDR3 length: 20 residues. V dropped 4 bases and J dropped 6; count of bases not matched to a gene: 20.